This T cell receptor beta chain was recorded in a study of blood T cell repertoires in COVID-19. Clones were sequenced by immunoSEQ multiplex PCR, and TCRdb holds only the in-frame ones, with some missing. The sample records about 73,000 clones, 82% being singletons. V lost 9 bases to trimming and J lost 6 bases; unmatched junction nucleotides: 9. This CDR3 contains 13 residues. The germline CDR1 and CDR2 sequences are MDHEN and SYDVKM. The rearrangement links TRBV28 to TRBJ1-2, with TRBD1 matching over 8 bases. Specimen: peripheral blood. This TCR was sampled from a woman aged 55-75 years with acute or convalescent COVID-19. Here the CDR3 DNA reads TGTGCCAGTGGGGCAGGGGGCATGGATGGCTACACCTTC. It codes for CASGAGGMDGYTF.